This TCR beta chain was recorded in a study of control samples from healthy donors and cancer patients. Only in-frame clones appear in the TCRdb table, and some are missing; sequencing was by immunoSEQ multiplex PCR. The profile covers 120,000 or so clones, with 80% to 90% appearing a single time and about 2.9% taken by the ten largest. The germline V gene encodes CDR1 LGHDT and CDR2 YNNKEL (reference sequence). Between the trimmed V and J ends, which lost 4 bases and 0 bases, there was a span of 10 bases. CDR3 length: 15 residues. Material for sequencing was blood. The chain is built from TRBV3-1 (or the pseudogene TRBV3-2) and TRBJ1-3; the D is unclear. The TCR sequence derives from a man aged 55-75 years in good health. The CDR3 spells CASSLSTFSGNTIYF. DNA for the CDR3: TGTGCCAGCAGCCTAAGTACTTTCTCTGGAAACACCATATATTTT.